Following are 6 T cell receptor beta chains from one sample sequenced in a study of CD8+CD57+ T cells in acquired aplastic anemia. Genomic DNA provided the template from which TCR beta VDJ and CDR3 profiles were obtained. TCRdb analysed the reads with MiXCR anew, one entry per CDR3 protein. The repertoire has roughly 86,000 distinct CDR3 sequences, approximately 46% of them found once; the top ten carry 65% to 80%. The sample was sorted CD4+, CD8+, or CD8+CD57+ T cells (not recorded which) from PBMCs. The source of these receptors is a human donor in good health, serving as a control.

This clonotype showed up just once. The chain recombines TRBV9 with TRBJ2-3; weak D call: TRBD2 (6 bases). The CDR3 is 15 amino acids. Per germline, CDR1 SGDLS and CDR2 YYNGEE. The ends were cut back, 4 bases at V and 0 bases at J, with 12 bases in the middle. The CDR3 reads CASSLQGTSTDTQYF. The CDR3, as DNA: TGTGCCAGCAGCTTGCAAGGGACTAGCACAGATACGCAGTATTTT.

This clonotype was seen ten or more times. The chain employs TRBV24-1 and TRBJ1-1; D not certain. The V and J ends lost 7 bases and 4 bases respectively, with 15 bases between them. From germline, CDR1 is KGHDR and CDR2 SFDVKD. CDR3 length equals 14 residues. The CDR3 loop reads CATREIPSATEAFF. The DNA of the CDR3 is TGTGCCACCAGGGAGATCCCCTCCGCCACTGAAGCTTTCTTT.

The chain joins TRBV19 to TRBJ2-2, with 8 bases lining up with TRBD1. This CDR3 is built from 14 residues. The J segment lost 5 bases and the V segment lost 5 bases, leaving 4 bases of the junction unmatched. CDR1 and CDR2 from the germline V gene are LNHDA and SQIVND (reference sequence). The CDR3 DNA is TGTGCCAGTAGTTCCCGGACAGGGACCGGGGAGCTGTTTTTT. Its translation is CASSSRTGTGELFF.

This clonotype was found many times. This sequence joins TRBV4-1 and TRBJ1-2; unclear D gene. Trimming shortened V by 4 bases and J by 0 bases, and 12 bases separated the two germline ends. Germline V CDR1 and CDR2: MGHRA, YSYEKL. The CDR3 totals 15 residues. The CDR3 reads CASSLGVQSNYGYTF. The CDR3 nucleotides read TGCGCCAGCAGCCTCGGGGTGCAATCTAACTATGGCTACACCTTC.

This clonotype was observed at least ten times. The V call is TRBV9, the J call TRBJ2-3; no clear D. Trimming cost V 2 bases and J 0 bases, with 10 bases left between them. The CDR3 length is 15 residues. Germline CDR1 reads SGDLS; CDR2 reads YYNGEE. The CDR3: CASSVGWGSTDTQYF. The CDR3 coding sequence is TGTGCCAGCAGCGTCGGCTGGGGTAGCACAGATACGCAGTATTTT.

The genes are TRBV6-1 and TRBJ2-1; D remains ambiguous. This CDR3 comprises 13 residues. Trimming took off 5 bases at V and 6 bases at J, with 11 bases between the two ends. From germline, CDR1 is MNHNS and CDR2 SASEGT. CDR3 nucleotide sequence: TGTGCCAGCAGTCTGGCCTTCAGCAATGAGCAGTTCTTC. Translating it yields CASSLAFSNEQFF.